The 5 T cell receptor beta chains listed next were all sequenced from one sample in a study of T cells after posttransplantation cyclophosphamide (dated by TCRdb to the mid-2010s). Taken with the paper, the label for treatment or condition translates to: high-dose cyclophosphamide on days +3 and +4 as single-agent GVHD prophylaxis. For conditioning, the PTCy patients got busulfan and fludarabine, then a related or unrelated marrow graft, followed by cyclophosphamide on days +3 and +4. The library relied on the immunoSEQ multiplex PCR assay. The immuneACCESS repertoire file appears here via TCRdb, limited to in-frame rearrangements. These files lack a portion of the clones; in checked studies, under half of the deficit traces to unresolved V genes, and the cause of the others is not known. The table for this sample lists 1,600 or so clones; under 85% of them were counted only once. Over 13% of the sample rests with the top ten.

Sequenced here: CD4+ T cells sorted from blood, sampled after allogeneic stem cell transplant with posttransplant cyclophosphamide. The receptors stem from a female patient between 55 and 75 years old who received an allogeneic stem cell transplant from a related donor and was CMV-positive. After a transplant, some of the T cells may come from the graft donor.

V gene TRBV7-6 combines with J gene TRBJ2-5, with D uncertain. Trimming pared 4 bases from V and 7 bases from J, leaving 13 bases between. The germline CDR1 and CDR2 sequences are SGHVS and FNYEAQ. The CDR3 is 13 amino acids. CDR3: CASSSSGVGTQYF. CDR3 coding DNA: TGTGCCAGCAGCTCATCCGGTGTCGGGACCCAGTACTTC.

The CDR3: CAISREGQGDYTF. CDR3 DNA sequence: TGTGCCATCAGTAGAGAGGGACAGGGAGACTACACCTTC. The chain carries TRBV10-3 and TRBJ1-2; 9 nucleotides line up with TRBD1. The J segment lost 10 bases and the V segment lost 5 bases, leaving 8 bases of the junction unmatched. Per germline, CDR1 ENHRY and CDR2 SYGVKD. The CDR3 length is 13 residues.

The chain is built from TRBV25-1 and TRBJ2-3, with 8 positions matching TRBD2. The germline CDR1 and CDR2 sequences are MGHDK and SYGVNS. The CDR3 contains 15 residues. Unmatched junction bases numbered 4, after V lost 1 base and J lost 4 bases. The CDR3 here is CASSEFGGGADTQYF. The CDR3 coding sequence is TGTGCCAGCAGTGAATTCGGGGGGGGCGCAGATACGCAGTATTTT. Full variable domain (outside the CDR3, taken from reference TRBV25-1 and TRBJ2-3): EADIYQTPRYLVIGTGKKITLECSQTMGHDKMYWYQQDPGMELHLIHYSYGVNSTEKGDLSSESTVSRIRTEHFPLTLESARPSHTSQYLCASSEFGGGADTQYFGPGTRLTVL.

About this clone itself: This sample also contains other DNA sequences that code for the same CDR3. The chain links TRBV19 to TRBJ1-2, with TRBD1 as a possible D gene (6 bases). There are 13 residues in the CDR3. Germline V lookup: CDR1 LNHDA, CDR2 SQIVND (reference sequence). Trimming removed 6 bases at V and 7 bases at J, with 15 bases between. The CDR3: CASRSDSMFGYTF. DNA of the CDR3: TGTGCCAGTAGATCGGACAGCATGTTTGGCTACACCTTC.

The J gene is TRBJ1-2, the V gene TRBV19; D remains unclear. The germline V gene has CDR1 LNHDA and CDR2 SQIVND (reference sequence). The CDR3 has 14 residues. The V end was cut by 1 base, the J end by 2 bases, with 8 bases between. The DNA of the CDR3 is TGTGCCAGTAGTATAGTTGGAGGAAACTATGGCTACACCTTC. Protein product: CASSIVGGNYGYTF.